The 20 T cell receptor beta chains presented below share a single source sample, sequenced in a study of shared clonotypes between healthy human individuals. TCRdb keeps only in-frame clones here, not all; method: immunoSEQ multiplex PCR. Here the sample spans 2,100,000 or so clones, approximately 96% being singletons. The source material was naive CD4+ T cells sorted from blood. The sample's subset: CD45RA+ positively selected. The receptor source for this set is a man younger than 35 in good health.

With regard to this clone: This sample also contains other DNA sequences that code for the same CDR3. The chain couples TRBV18 to TRBJ2-7, with D possibly matching TRBD1 (6 bases). The CDR3 is 15 amino acids. Trimming left V 2 bases short and J 0 bases short, with 11 bases between. The germline V gene has CDR1 KGHSH and CDR2 LQKENI. The CDR3 DNA follows: TGTGCCAGCTCACCAACAACAGGGAGCTCCTACGAGCAGTACTTC. Its protein is CASSPTTGSSYEQYF.

The chain carries TRBV7-2 and TRBJ2-7; TRBD2 matches at 9 bases. Germline V CDR1 and CDR2: SGHTA, FQGNSA. V shed 2 bases, J shed 2 bases, and the junction held 7 bases outside the gene matches. There are 16 residues in the CDR3. The CDR3 here is CASSLKLAGVAYEQYF. Written as DNA, the CDR3 is TGTGCCAGCAGCTTAAAACTAGCGGGCGTCGCCTACGAGCAGTACTTC.

To note about this clone: Other DNA sequences in the same sample also yield this CDR3. The chain recombines TRBV28 with TRBJ1-1; D call uncertain. Germline CDR1 is MDHEN and CDR2 is SYDVKM. V was clipped by 4 bases and J by 0 bases, with 6 bases between them. The CDR3 loop spans 13 amino acids. As DNA, the CDR3 is TGTGCCAGCAGTTCCCCCATGAACACTGAAGCTTTCTTT. Protein: CASSSPMNTEAFF. Based on the CDR3 plus reference TRBV28 and TRBJ1-1, the full variable domain is DVKVTQSSRYLVKRTGEKVFLECVQDMDHENMFWYRQDPGLGLRLIYFSYDVKMKEKGDIPEGYSVSREKKERFSLILESASTNQTSMYLCASSSPMNTEAFFGQGTRLTVV.

J is TRBJ2-1 and V is TRBV2, with TRBD2 matching over 9 bases. V shed 6 bases and J 3 bases; nucleotides not matched to a gene: 6. CDR3 size: 15 residues. CDR1 and CDR2 from the germline V gene are SNHLY and FYNNEI. CDR3 region: CASRGPSGNYNEQFF. CDR3 DNA: TGTGCCAGCAGGGGCCCTAGCGGGAACTACAATGAGCAGTTCTTC.

Notes on this clone: Other DNA sequences of this sample code for an identical CDR3. The chain has TRBV5-1 and TRBJ2-1; possibly TRBD2 for D (5 bases). The ends were cut back, 3 bases at V and 0 bases at J, with 10 bases in the middle. This CDR3 has 15 amino acids. CDR1 and CDR2 from the germline V gene are SGHRS and YFSETQ. In DNA, the CDR3 is TGCGCCAGCAGCTCAACGGGGAGCTCCTACAATGAGCAGTTCTTC. Protein sequence: CASSSTGSSYNEQFF.

The chain links TRBV7-8 to TRBJ2-7; D gene unclear. The CDR3 spans 15 residues. CDR1 is SGHVS and CDR2 is FQNEAQ in the germline V gene. The V end lost 0 bases, the J end lost 6 bases, and 15 bases lay between the germline ends. CDR3 in DNA: TGTGCCAGCAGCTTAGCGCGGAAAGGGAAGGTCGAGCAGTACTTC. Amino acids: CASSLARKGKVEQYF.

The chain carries TRBV7-9 and TRBJ2-7, with 9 bases lining up with TRBD2. V trimming: 4 bases; J trimming: 0 bases; junction bases outside the gene matches: 16. CDR1 SEHNR and CDR2 FQNEAQ come from the germline V gene (reference sequence). The CDR3 has 19 residues. The DNA for the CDR3 is TGTGCCAGCAGCTGGGGTTTGAGGACTAGCGAAAAGAGCTCCTACGAGCAGTACTTC. It encodes CASSWGLRTSEKSSYEQYF.

This chain links TRBV7-2 with TRBJ2-7, with a weak D call TRBD1 (6 bases). This CDR3 has 17 amino acids. Germline CDR1 reads SGHTA; CDR2 reads FQGNSA. With 4 bases removed from V and 6 bases from J, the gap between germline ends came to 25 bases. CDR3 loop: CASSSLFTGTRLFEQYF. In nucleotides, the CDR3 is TGTGCCAGCAGCTCGCTCTTCACCGGGACACGTTTGTTCGAGCAGTACTTC.

The chain is built from TRBV11-2 and TRBJ2-7; no clear D gene. V lost 5 bases to trimming and J lost 3 bases, with 14 bases between them. This CDR3 comprises 14 residues. In germline, CDR1 is SGHAT, CDR2 FQNNGV. The CDR3 DNA reads TGTGCCAGCAGCCGCCGGGCCTGGGGCTACGAGCAGTACTTC. Translating gives CASSRRAWGYEQYF.

The chain is built from TRBV25-1 and TRBJ1-5; TRBD1 aligns across 7 bases. The V and J ends lost 5 bases and 7 bases, in that order; junction bases with no gene match: 5. Germline V gene sequence: CDR1 MGHDK, CDR2 SYGVNS. The CDR3 runs 13 residues. The DNA for the CDR3 is TGTGCCAGCAGTCGGACAGGCGGGCAGCCCCAGCATTTT. Protein sequence: CASSRTGGQPQHF.

V gene TRBV7-2 combines with J gene TRBJ2-3; no clear D gene. V was pared by 4 bases and J by 6 bases, with 11 bases between. The CDR3 sequence is 13 residues long. Germline V gives CDR1 SGHTA, CDR2 FQGNSA. Here the CDR3 DNA reads TGTGCCAGCAGCTCCCCTGAGGTGGATACGCAGTATTTT. It is translated as CASSSPEVDTQYF.

As for this clone: At one end the junction does not follow the germline gene, possibly because of a read error. Within the sample, other DNA sequences also encode this same CDR3. V is TRBV4-1 and J is TRBJ1-1, with 10 bases aligning to TRBD1. Per the germline V gene, CDR1 is MGHRA and CDR2 is YSYEKL. The CDR3 runs 15 residues. Here the CDR3 reads CASSQDPGTGDEAFF. CDR3 nucleotide sequence: TGCGCCAGCAGCCAAGATCCCGGGACAGGGGATGAAGCCTTCTTT.

The chain carries TRBV10-3 and TRBJ2-7, with 11 bases lining up with TRBD1. The J segment lost 3 bases and the V segment lost 4 bases, leaving 5 bases of the junction unmatched. The germline V gene has CDR1 ENHRY and CDR2 SYGVKD. The CDR3 loop spans 15 amino acids. The CDR3: CAISASGTGGYEQYF. CDR3 DNA sequence: TGTGCCATCAGTGCCTCCGGGACAGGGGGCTACGAGCAGTACTTC.

The chain couples TRBV6-6 to TRBJ1-6; D unclear. This CDR3 contains 16 residues. Trimming removed 10 bases from V and 0 bases from J, with 16 bases in between. Germline V gene lookup returns CDR1 MNHNY and CDR2 SVGAGI (reference sequence). This CDR3 is CATKQTQSSYNSPLHF. CDR3 DNA: TGTGCCACCAAACAAACACAGAGCTCCTATAATTCACCCCTCCACTTT.

The V call is TRBV30, the J call TRBJ1-6, with 7 nucleotides matching TRBD1. This CDR3 region has 12 residues. From germline, CDR1 is GTSNPN and CDR2 SVGIG (reference sequence). J was trimmed by 10 bases and V by 8 bases; bases with no gene match: 8. The CDR3 loop reads CALDRVMSPLHF. CDR3 coding DNA: TGTGCCCTTGACAGGGTAATGTCACCCCTCCACTTT.

The CDR3, as DNA: TGTGCCAGCAGTTTTTTGATAGCTAACTATGGCTACACCTTC. Its protein is CASSFLIANYGYTF. The rearrangement uses TRBV28 and TRBJ1-2; no reliable D call. The CDR3 runs 14 residues. The ends were cut back, 3 bases at V and 0 bases at J, with 8 bases in the middle. Germline CDR1 MDHEN, CDR2 SYDVKM.

The V gene is TRBV7-9, the J gene TRBJ1-5, with D uncertain. V lost 2 bases to trimming and J lost 0 bases, with 11 bases between them. There are 16 residues in the CDR3. CDR1 and CDR2 (germline): SEHNR, FQNEAQ (reference sequence). This CDR3 reads CASSLSAGSSNQPQHF. Written as DNA, the CDR3 is TGTGCCAGCAGCTTAAGTGCGGGCTCTAGCAATCAGCCCCAGCATTTT.

This chain's CDR3 is CASSFPAGLGTQYF. For the CDR3, the DNA is TGTGCCAGCAGTTTTCCGGCAGGGCTGGGGACCCAGTACTTC. V gene TRBV28 combines with J gene TRBJ2-5; D perhaps matches TRBD1 (5 bases). This CDR3 is built from 14 residues. The germline V gene encodes CDR1 MDHEN and CDR2 SYDVKM. Trimming cost V 3 bases and J 7 bases, with 15 bases left between them. Supplemented by reference TRBV28 and TRBJ2-5, the full variable domain reads DVKVTQSSRYLVKRTGEKVFLECVQDMDHENMFWYRQDPGLGLRLIYFSYDVKMKEKGDIPEGYSVSREKKERFSLILESASTNQTSMYLCASSFPAGLGTQYFGPGTRLLVL.

The chain is built from TRBV7-9 and TRBJ2-4, with 10 bases identical to TRBD2. The germline V gene has CDR1 SEHNR and CDR2 FQNEAQ (reference sequence). This CDR3 is 14 amino acids long. V shed 3 bases and J 11 bases; nucleotides not matched to a gene: 7. The CDR3 DNA sequence: TGTGCCAGCAGCTTTGGAGCGGGAGGGCCATTTCAGTACTTC. It encodes CASSFGAGGPFQYF.

The rearrangement joins TRBV29-1 to TRBJ2-7, with 9 positions matching TRBD2. The CDR3 sequence is 13 residues long. V gave up 1 base and J gave up 4 bases; unmatched junction bases: 2. CDR1 and CDR2 (germline): SQVTM, ANQGSEA. The CDR3 nucleotides read TGCAGCGTTGAAGCTAGCGGGACTTACGAGCAGTACTTC. Residues: CSVEASGTYEQYF.